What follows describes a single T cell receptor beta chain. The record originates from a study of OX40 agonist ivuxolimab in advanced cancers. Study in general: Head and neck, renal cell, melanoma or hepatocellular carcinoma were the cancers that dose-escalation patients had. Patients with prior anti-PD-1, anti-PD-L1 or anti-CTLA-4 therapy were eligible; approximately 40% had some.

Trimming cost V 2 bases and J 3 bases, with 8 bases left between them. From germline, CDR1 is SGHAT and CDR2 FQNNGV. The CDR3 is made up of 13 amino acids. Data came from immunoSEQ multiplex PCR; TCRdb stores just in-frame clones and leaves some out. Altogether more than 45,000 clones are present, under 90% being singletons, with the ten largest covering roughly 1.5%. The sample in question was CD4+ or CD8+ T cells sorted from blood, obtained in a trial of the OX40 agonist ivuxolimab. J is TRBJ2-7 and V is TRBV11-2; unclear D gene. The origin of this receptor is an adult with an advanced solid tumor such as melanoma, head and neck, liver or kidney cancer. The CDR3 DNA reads TGTGCCAGCAGCTTAAACCAGGACTACGAGCAGTACTTC. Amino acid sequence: CASSLNQDYEQYF. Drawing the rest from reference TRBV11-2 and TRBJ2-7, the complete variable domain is EAGVAQSPRYKIIEKRQSVAFWCNPISGHATLYWYQQILGQGPKLLIQFQNNGVVDDSQLPKDRFSAERLKGVDSTLKIQPAKLEDSAVYLCASSLNQDYEQYFGPGTRLTVT.